This entry concerns a single TCR beta chain. The record originates from a study of blood T cell repertoires in COVID-19. Germline assignment: CDR1 SGHDN and CDR2 FVKESK. The V end lost 4 bases, the J end lost 6 bases, and 12 bases lay between the germline ends. The CDR3 loop spans 13 amino acids. Data came from immunoSEQ multiplex PCR; TCRdb stores just in-frame clones and leaves some out. The sample has 150,000 to 200,000 clones, approximately 80% seen once. The sequencing input was PBMCs or T cells enriched from blood (not recorded which). The sequence was collected from a woman aged 55-75 years who had recovered from COVID-19. The J gene is TRBJ1-1, the V gene TRBV14; no reliable D call. The CDR3 loop reads CASSPMYGAEAFF. The CDR3 DNA sequence: TGTGCCAGCAGCCCAATGTACGGAGCTGAAGCTTTCTTT. The variable domain in full, with the rest retrieved from reference TRBV14 and TRBJ1-1, is EAGVTQFPSHSVIEKGQTVTLRCDPISGHDNLYWYRRVMGKEIKFLLHFVKESKQDESGMPNNRFLAERTGGTYSTLKVQPAELEDSGVYFCASSPMYGAEAFFGQGTRLTVV.